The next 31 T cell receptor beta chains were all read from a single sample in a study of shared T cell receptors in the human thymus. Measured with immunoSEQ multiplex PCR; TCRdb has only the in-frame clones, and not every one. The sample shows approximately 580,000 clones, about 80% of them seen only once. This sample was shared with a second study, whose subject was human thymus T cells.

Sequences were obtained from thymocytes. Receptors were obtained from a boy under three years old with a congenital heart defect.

CDR3 nucleotides: TGTGCCAGCAGCTTGCGAGGGCCGATCCGCTACGAGCAGTACTTC. Translation gives CASSLRGPIRYEQYF. J is TRBJ2-7 and V is TRBV7-9; a weak D match, TRBD2 (5 bases). The CDR3 runs 15 residues. V was cut by 3 bases and J by 3 bases, with 15 bases left in between. The V gene's germline CDR1 is SEHNR and CDR2 FQNEAQ (reference sequence).

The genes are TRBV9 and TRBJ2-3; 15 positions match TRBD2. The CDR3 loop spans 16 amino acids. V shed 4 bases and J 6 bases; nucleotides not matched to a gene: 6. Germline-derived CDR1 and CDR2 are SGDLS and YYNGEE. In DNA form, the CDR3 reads TGTGCCAGCAGCCCCTACGGGACTAGCGGGAGGGATACGCAGTATTTT. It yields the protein CASSPYGTSGRDTQYF.

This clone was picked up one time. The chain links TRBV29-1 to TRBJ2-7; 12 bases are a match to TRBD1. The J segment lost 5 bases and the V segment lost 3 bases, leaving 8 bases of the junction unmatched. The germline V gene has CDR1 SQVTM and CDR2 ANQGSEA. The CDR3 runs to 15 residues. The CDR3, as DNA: TGCAGCGTTGACTGTGGGGGACAGGGGGCGGACGAGCAGTACTTC. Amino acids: CSVDCGGQGADEQYF.

Here the CDR3 DNA reads TGTGCCAGCAGCCCTGGACTAGCGGGGACCTACGAGCAGTACTTC. This sequence encodes CASSPGLAGTYEQYF. V gene TRBV28 combines with J gene TRBJ2-7; TRBD2 agrees at 12 bases. V lost 6 bases and J lost 2; bases outside the gene matches: 5. CDR1 is MDHEN and CDR2 is SYDVKM in the germline V gene. This CDR3 contains 15 residues.

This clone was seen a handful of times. The DNA of the CDR3 is TGTGCCAGCAGCTTAACGGGTAGCGGGCCCACAGATACGCAGTATTTT. This codes for CASSLTGSGPTDTQYF. This chain joins TRBV7-2 and TRBJ2-3, with 7 bases matching TRBD2. The CDR3 loop spans 16 amino acids. V was pared by 2 bases and J by 2 bases, with 7 bases of the junction left unmatched. The germline V gene encodes CDR1 SGHTA and CDR2 FQGNSA.

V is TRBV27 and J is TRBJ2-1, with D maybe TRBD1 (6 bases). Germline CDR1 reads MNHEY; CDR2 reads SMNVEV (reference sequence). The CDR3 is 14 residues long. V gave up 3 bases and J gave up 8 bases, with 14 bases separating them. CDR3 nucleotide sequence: TGTGCCAGCAGTTTGAGACAGGTTCTCGATGAGCAGTTCTTC. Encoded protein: CASSLRQVLDEQFF.

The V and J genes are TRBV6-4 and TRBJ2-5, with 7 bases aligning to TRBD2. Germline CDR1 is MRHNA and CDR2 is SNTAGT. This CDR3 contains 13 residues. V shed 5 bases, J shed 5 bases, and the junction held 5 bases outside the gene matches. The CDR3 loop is CASSTGGGETQYF. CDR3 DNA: TGTGCCAGCAGTACGGGGGGTGGGGAGACCCAGTACTTC.

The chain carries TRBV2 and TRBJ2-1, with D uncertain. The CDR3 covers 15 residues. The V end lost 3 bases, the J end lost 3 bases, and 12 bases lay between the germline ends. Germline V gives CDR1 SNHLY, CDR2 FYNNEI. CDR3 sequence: CASSDVRLCYNEQFF. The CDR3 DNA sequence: TGTGCCAGCAGTGATGTGCGGTTGTGCTACAATGAGCAGTTCTTC.

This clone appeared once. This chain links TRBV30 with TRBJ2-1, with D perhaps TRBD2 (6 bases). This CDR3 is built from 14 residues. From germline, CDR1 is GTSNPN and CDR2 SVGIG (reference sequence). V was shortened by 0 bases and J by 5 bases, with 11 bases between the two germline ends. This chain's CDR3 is CAWSVGGSDNEQFF. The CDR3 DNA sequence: TGTGCCTGGAGTGTTGGGGGGTCGGACAATGAGCAGTTCTTC.

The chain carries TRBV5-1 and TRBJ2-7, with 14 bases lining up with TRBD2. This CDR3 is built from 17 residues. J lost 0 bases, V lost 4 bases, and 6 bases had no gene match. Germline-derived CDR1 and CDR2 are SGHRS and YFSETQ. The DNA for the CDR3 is TGCGCCAGCAGCACTCGACTAGCGGGAGGGCACTCCTACGAGCAGTACTTC. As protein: CASSTRLAGGHSYEQYF.

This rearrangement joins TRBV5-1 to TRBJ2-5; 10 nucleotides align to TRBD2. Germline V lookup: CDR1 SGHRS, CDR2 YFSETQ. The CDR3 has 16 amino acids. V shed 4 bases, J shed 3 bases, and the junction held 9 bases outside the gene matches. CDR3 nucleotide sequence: TGCGCCAGCAGCCTGAGTAGCGGGAGGACGGAAGAGACCCAGTACTTC. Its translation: CASSLSSGRTEETQYF.

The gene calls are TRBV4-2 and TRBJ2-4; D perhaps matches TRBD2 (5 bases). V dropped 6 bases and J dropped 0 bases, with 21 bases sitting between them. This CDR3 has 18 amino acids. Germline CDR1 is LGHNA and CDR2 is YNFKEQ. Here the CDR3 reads CASRGREGAALAKNIQYF. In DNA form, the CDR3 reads TGTGCCAGCAGGGGTCGTGAGGGAGCCGCCCTAGCCAAAAACATTCAGTACTTC.

CDR3 coding DNA: TGTGCCAGCAGTTCGGGACAGGGGAGCGCCATCCGCACAGATACGCAGTATTTT. Residues: CASSSGQGSAIRTDTQYF. The chain uses TRBV27 and TRBJ2-3; 10 bases match TRBD1. CDR3 length: 18 amino acids. The germline V gene has CDR1 MNHEY and CDR2 SMNVEV (reference sequence). The trim removed 4 bases at V and 1 base at J, leaving 11 bases unmatched.

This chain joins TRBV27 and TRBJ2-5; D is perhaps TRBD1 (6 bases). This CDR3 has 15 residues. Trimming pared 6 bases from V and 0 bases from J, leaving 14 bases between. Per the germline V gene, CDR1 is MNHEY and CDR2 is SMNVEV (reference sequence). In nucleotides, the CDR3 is TGTGCCAGCAGCCCAGGGGCGCAGCACCAAGAGACCCAGTACTTC. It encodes CASSPGAQHQETQYF.

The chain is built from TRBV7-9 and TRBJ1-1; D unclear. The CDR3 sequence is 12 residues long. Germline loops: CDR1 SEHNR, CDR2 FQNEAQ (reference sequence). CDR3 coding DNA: TGTGCAAGCGTGGCATTGAACACTGAAGCTTTCTTT. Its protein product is CASVALNTEAFF.

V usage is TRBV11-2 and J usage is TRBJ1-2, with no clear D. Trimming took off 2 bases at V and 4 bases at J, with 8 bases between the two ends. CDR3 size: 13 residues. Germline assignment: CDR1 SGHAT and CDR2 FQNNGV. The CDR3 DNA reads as TGTGCCAGCAGCTTAAAGAGGGCCTATGGCTACACCTTC. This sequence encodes CASSLKRAYGYTF.

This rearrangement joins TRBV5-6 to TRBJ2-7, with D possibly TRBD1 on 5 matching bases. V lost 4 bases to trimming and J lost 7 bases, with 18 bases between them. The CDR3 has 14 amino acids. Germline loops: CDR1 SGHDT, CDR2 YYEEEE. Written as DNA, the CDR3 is TGTGCCAGCAGCCCGCATTGGCTGGGGCGGGAGCAGTACTTC. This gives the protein CASSPHWLGREQYF.

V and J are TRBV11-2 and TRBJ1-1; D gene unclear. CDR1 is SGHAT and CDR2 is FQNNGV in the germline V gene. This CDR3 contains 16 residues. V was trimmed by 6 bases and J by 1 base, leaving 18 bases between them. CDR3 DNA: TGTGCCAGCAGGAAGGGCGAGGGAGCCCCGAACACTGAAGCTTTCTTT. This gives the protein CASRKGEGAPNTEAFF.

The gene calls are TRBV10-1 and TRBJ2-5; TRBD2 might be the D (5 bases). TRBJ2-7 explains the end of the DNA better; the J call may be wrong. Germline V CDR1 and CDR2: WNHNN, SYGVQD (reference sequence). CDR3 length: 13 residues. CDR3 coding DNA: TGCGCCAGCAGTGACGGACTCGGGTACGAGCAGTACTTC. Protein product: CASSDGLGYEQYF.

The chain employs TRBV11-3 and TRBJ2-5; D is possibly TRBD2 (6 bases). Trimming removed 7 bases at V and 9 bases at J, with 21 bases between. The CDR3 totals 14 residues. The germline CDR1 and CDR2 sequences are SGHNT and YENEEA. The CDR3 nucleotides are TGTGCCAGCACCCAACCCGGGGGATCATCCGCCCAGTACTTC. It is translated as CASTQPGGSSAQYF.

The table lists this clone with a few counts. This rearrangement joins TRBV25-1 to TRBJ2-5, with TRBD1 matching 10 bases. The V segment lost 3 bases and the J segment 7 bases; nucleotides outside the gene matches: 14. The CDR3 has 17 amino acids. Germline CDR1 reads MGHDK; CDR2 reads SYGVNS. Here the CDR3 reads CASSDAPRDRGRRTQYF. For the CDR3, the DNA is TGTGCCAGCAGTGATGCCCCCCGGGACAGGGGACGGCGGACCCAGTACTTC.

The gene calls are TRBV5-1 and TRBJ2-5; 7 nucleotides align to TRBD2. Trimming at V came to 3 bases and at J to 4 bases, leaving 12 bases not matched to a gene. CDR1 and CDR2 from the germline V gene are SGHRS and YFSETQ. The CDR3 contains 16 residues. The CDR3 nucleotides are TGCGCCAGCAGCTCCGGGACTAACTCGCGTGGAGAGACCCAGTACTTC. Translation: CASSSGTNSRGETQYF.

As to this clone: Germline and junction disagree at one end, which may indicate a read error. The CDR3 DNA reads TGCGCCAGCAGCCAAGACCTTAAGCGGGGGCAGTACGAGCAGTACTTC. Translation gives CASSQDLKRGQYEQYF. The V and J genes are TRBV5-4 and TRBJ2-7; 8 bases are a match to TRBD2. CDR3 length: 16 amino acids. In germline, CDR1 is SGHNT, CDR2 YYREEE (reference sequence).

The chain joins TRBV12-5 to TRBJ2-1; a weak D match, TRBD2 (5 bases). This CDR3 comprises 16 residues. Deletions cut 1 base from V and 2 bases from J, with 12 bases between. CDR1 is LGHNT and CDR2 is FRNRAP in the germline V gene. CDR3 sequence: CASGLGGACTYNEQFF. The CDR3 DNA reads TGTGCTAGTGGTTTGGGGGGAGCATGCACCTACAATGAGCAGTTCTTC.

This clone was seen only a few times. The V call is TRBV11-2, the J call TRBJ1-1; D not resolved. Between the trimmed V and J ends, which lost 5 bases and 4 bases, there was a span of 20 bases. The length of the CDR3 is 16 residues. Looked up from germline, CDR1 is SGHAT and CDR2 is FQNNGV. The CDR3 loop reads CASSDLGAYSPTEAFF. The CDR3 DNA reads TGTGCCAGCAGCGATCTAGGAGCATATAGCCCCACTGAAGCTTTCTTT.

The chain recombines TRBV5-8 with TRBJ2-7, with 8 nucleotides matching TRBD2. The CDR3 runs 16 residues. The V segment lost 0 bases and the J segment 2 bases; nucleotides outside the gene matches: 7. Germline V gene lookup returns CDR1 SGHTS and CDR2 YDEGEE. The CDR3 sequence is CASSLAPGGLTYEQYF. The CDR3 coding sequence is TGTGCCAGCAGCTTGGCCCCGGGGGGGCTAACCTACGAGCAGTACTTC. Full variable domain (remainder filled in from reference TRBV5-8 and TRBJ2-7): EAGVTQSPTHLIKTRGQQATLRCSPISGHTSVYWYQQALGLGLQFLLWYDEGEERNRGNFPPRFSGRQFPNYSSELNVNALELEDSALYLCASSLAPGGLTYEQYFGPGTRLTVT.

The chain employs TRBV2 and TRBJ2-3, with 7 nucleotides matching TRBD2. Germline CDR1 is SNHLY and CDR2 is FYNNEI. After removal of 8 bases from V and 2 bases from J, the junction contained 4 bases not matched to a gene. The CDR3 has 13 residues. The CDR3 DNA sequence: TGTGCCAGCGTGGGAGGGCTCACAGATACGCAGTATTTT. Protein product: CASVGGLTDTQYF.

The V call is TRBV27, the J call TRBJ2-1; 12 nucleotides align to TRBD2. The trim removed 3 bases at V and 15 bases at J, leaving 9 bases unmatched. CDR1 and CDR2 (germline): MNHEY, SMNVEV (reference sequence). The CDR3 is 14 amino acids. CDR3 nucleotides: TGTGCCAGCAGTTTGCCCCTAGCGGGAGGGCTGCGGTTCTTC. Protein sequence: CASSLPLAGGLRFF.

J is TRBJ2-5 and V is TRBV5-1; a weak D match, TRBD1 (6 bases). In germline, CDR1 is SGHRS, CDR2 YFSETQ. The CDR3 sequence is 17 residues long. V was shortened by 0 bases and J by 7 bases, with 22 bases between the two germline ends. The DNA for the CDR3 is TGCGCCAGCAGCTTGGTTATTGACCAAGGGAGAGGGGGGACCCAGTACTTC. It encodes CASSLVIDQGRGGTQYF.

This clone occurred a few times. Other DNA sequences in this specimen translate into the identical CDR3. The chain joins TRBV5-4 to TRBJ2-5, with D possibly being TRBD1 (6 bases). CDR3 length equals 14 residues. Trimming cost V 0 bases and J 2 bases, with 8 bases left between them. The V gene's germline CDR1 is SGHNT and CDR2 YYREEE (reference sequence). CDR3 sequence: CASSLGGGQETQYF. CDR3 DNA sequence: TGTGCCAGCAGCTTGGGAGGGGGTCAAGAGACCCAGTACTTC.

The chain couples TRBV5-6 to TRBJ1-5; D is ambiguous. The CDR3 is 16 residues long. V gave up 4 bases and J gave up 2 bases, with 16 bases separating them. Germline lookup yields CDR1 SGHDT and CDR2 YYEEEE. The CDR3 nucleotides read TGTGCCAGCAGCCTCTACGGTAAACGGGGCAATCAGCCCCAGCATTTT. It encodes CASSLYGKRGNQPQHF.